The source of this T cell receptor (beta chain) is a study of radiation and T cells in renal cell carcinoma (dated by TCRdb to about 2020). Looking at the study overall: TCR beta sequencing covered 50 to 55 samples in total, comprising 25 or so tumors and 27 peripheral blood samples. Across all 50 or so samples, more than 4,000,000 unique CDR3 nucleotide sequences, encoding 2,658,974 unique CDR3 amino acid sequences, were identified.

From cysteine to phenylalanine, the CDR3 is 14 amino acids long. Of the read, only the CDR3 DNA is kept; its 42 bases are in frame from base 1. CDR1 LNHDA and CDR2 SQIVND were looked up in the germline V gene (reference sequence). Trimming takes 5 bases from V and 5 bases from J, and the germline ends sit 15 bases apart. General findings and caveats noted by the study authors: Irradiated tumors contained more dominant CDR3 motifs, and these motifs occupied a larger share of the repertoire than in control tumors. In blood, the top tumor clonotypes increased from baseline to 2 weeks after radiation and then shrank by 4 weeks, which suggests a temporary expansion of tumor-resident clones. Effects of radiation dose or scheduling on the TCR repertoire could not be addressed with the single-armed trial design. Irradiated tumors showed higher TCR clonality than controls, with the top 100 clonotypes averaging around 50% of the repertoire versus around 45% in nephrectomy-only tumors. Because pretreatment tumor biopsies were not available, the baseline intratumoral presence of clonotypes could not be determined. Intratumoral heterogeneity went uncaptured because the only tumor material available was small regions of roughly 1 g.

TCR beta libraries were generated from genomic DNA with the immunoSEQ kit, following the manufacturer's recommendations. To prepare the libraries, a first multiplex PCR with proprietary primers was run, followed by a second PCR that added unique barcodes, and a bead cleanup was done after each round. A kit-provided positive control reaction and a negative control reaction were included in every sample batch. The final libraries were assessed on an Agilent 4200 TapeStation D1000 ScreenTape, pooled by volume, and quantified by qPCR. Sequencing was performed on an Illumina NextSeq500 using a MidOutput 150-cycle cartridge, with 156 Read1 cycles, 15 Index1 cycles, and the kit custom primers. The pooled library was loaded at 1.0 pM, and approximately 20% PhiX control was spiked in. Concerning the study's data processing: Vendor-processed data were analyzed in R, and a clonotype was defined as all T cells sharing the same CDR3 nucleotide sequence. For clone abundance analyses, frequencies were normalized to the 10,000 most abundant clones per sample. Public T cell clones, which averaged fewer than five per sample, were excluded before analysis. ImmunoMap was used for dominant motif analysis with the PAM10 matrix, a gap penalty of 30, and a homology threshold of 0.3, and any motif reaching a cumulative frequency of at least 0.01 was considered dominant. Tumor-enriched clonotypes and baseline blood-enriched clonotypes were defined as those with an abundance difference of at least 32-fold between compartments. Tumor-blood repertoire similarity was measured with the Baroni-Urbani and Buser coefficient, and groups were compared using two-tailed Wilcoxon tests in R. TCRdb stores this immuneACCESS table with in-frame sequences only. Part of the clones is absent; in the studies checked, under half of the shortfall reflects unresolved V genes, and no reason is known for the rest. The V and J calls and clone size come from that table; D and trimming were worked out from the DNA. A total of 22,000 or so clones appear in this sample, around 52% of them only once. Jointly, the top ten make up about a sixth of the sample.

This clone appeared a few times. Its antigen specificity is not known. Per-base quality was not reported, and no clone a single base away is much larger than it. The time point label on this specimen signifies: tumor resected at nephrectomy. Per the publication, the treatment or condition label means: 15 Gy SBRT to primary tumor, nephrectomy 4 weeks later. Samples came from a clinical trial, in which primary renal cell carcinomas received 15 Gy stereotactic body radiation therapy followed by nephrectomy 4 weeks later. All patients had renal cell carcinoma with clear cell pathology. The tumors were dissociated mechanically, digested with collagenase/hyaluronidase at 37 degrees C, processed in gentleMACS C tubes, and kept in liquid nitrogen. The QIAamp DNA Blood Mini Kit (Qiagen) was used to prepare genomic DNA for TCR sequencing. The analyses included only samples that passed all quality control checks.

This sample comprised tumor tissue, obtained from a patient whose treatment included radiotherapy and nephrectomy. The chain was built from TRBV19 and TRBJ1-1; TRBD1 is a weak D gene call, 5 bases matching. The clonotype comes from a woman in her 50s with renal cell carcinoma. The CDR3 corresponds to CASSSGTPSTEAFF. The bases read TGTGCCAGTAGTTCCGGGACCCCTAGTACTGAAGCTTTCTTT.